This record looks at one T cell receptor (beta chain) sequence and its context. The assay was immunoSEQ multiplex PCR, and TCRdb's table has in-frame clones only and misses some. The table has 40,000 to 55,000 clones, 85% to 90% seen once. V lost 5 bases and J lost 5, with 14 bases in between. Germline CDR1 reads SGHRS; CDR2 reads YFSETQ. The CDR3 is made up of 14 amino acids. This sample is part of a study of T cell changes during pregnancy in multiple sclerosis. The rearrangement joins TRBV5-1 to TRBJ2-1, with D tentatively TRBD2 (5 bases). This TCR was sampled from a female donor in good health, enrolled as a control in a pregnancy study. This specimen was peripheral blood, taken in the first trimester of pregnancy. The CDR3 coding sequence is TGCGCCAGCAGTTTCGGGGTGTTTAACAATGAGCAGTTCTTC. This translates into CASSFGVFNNEQFF.